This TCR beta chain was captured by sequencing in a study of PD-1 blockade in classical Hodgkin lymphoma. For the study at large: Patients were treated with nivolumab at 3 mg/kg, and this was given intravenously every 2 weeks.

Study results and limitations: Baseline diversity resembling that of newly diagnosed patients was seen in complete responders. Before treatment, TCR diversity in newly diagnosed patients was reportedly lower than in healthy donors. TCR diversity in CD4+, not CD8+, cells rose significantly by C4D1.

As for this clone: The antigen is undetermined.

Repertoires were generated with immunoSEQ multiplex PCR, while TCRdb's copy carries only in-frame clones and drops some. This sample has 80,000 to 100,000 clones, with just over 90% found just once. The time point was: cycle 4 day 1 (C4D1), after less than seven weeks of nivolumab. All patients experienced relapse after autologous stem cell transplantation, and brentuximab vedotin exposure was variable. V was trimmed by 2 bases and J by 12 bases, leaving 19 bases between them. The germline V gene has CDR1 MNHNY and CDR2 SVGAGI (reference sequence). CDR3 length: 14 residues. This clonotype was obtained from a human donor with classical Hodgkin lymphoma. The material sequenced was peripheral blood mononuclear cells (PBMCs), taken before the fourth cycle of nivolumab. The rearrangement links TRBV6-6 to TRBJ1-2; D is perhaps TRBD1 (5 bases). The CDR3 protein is CASSYLGRPAPHTF. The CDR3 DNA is TGTGCCAGCAGTTACCTGGGACGACCCGCCCCCCACACCTTC.